Described below is a single T cell receptor beta chain sequence and its context. Its antigen remains unknown. The data belong to a study of cytomegalovirus exposure and HLA in healthy donors. General study results and limits: The tendency of first-cohort TCR clusters to co-occur in the 100 to 150 validation repertoires was identified by a subsequent analysis. The study labeled approximately 150 TCR beta chains cytomegalovirus-associated. Per published reports, the classifier diagnosed cytomegalovirus status with high specificity and sensitivity.

Method: immunoSEQ multiplex PCR; TCRdb's copy keeps in-frame clones and lacks some. The data show roughly 150,000 clones, roughly nine tenths seen once. The approximately 120-subject validation cohort, separate from the approximately 670-subject first cohort, included the donors. The germline gives CDR1 MDHEN, CDR2 SYDVKM. This CDR3 has 14 residues. Trimming took 6 bases from V and 8 from J, leaving 17 bases between them. This chain links TRBV28 with TRBJ2-1; TRBD2 is a possible D gene (5 bases). The sequence derives from a woman aged 18-29 years in good health and CMV-seropositive. The sequencing input was PBMCs. This chain's CDR3 is CASSPFAGRDEQFF. CDR3 DNA: TGTGCCAGCAGCCCCTTCGCGGGCCGTGATGAGCAGTTCTTC.